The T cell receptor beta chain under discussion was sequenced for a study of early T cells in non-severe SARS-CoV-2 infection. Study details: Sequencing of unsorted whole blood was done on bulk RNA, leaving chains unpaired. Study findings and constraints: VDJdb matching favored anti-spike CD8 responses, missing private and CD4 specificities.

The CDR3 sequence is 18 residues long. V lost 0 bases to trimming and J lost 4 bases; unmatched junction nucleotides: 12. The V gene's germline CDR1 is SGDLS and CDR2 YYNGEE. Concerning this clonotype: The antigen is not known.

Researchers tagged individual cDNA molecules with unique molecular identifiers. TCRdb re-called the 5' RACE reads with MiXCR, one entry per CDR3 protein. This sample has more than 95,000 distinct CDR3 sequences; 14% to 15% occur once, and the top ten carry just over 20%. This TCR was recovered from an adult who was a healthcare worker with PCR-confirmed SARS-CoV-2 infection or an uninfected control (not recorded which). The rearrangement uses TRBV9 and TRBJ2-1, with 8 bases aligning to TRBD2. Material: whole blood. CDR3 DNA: TGTGCCAGCAGCGTAGAATTCGGGAGGGCAGAGAATTACAATGAGCAGTTCTTC. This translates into CASSVEFGRAENYNEQFF.